One and the same sample provided the 17 T cell receptor beta chains below, sequenced in a study of cytomegalovirus exposure and HLA in healthy donors. Assay used: immunoSEQ multiplex PCR; TCRdb lists only in-frame clones, some missing. The repertoire consists of around 230,000 clones, with approximately 84% occurring once and the leading ten covering 1.2%. Sequenced: PBMCs. The source of these receptors is a woman younger than 45 in good health and CMV-seropositive.

Worth noting for this clone: This same CDR3 is encoded by further DNA sequences in the sample. The rearrangement links TRBV5-1 to TRBJ2-1; 8 bases match TRBD2. The CDR3 extends over 14 amino acids. CDR1 SGHRS and CDR2 YFSETQ come from the germline V gene. Trimming removed 2 bases from V and 3 bases from J; junction bases left unmatched: 1. CDR3 sequence: CASSFSGSYNEQFF. The CDR3 bases are TGCGCCAGCAGCTTCAGCGGGAGCTACAATGAGCAGTTCTTC.

CDR3 amino acids: CASSTRTSGRGEAQFF. The CDR3, as DNA: TGTGCCAGCAGTACCCGAACTAGCGGGAGAGGGGAGGCGCAGTTCTTC. The chain recombines TRBV27 with TRBJ2-1; 11 bases match TRBD2. CDR1 and CDR2 from the germline V gene are MNHEY and SMNVEV (reference sequence). Trimming at V came to 5 bases and at J to 12 bases, leaving 15 bases not matched to a gene. This CDR3 comprises 16 residues.

This clone has only one observation. The chain carries TRBV7-6 and TRBJ2-3; 14 nucleotides agree with TRBD2. The CDR3 runs 16 residues. The germline gives CDR1 SGHVS, CDR2 FNYEAQ. J lost 4 bases, V lost 5 bases, and 5 bases had no gene match. The CDR3 loop is CASSARLAGGPDTQYF. CDR3 nucleotides: TGTGCCAGCAGCGCTCGACTAGCGGGAGGGCCAGATACGCAGTATTTT.

The CDR3 loop is CASSLVSPTQETQYF. The CDR3 nucleotides are TGTGCCAGCAGCTTAGTTTCCCCTACCCAAGAGACCCAGTACTTC. The chain joins TRBV11-3 to TRBJ2-5; no firm D call. The CDR3 loop spans 15 amino acids. The germline CDR1 and CDR2 sequences are SGHNT and YENEEA. V dropped 1 base and J dropped 1 base, with 10 bases sitting between them.

Regarding this clone: The conserved closing phenylalanine or tryptophan is absent in this CDR3, likely reflecting a read error. The DNA is omitted, as the CDR3 cannot be located on it reliably, and the CDR3 follows TCRdb's listing. The chain links TRBV28 to TRBJ1-2; the listed D gene, TRBD1, was not tested against the DNA. Germline V gives CDR1 MDHEN, CDR2 SYDVKM. The CDR3 is 11 residues long, ends included. This chain's CDR3 is CASSSRTGTLY.

CDR3 nucleotides: TGTGCCAGTAAATGGGCGGCTAGCGGGAGCCCCTACGAGCAGTACTTC. Its translation: CASKWAASGSPYEQYF. V is TRBV19 and J is TRBJ2-7; TRBD2 matches 10 bases. The ends lost 7 bases at V and 2 bases at J; junction bases unmatched: 11. This CDR3 has 16 amino acids. Looked up from germline, CDR1 is LNHDA and CDR2 is SQIVND (reference sequence).

V gene TRBV2 combines with J gene TRBJ1-3; TRBD1 agrees at 11 bases. Trimming removed 6 bases from V and 0 bases from J; junction bases left unmatched: 10. The CDR3 extends over 18 amino acids. Germline V gene data show CDR1 as SNHLY and CDR2 as FYNNEI. The CDR3 spells CASRSRDRGFSSGNTIYF. The CDR3 DNA is TGTGCCAGCAGGTCCCGGGACAGGGGGTTTAGCTCTGGAAACACCATATATTTT.

J is TRBJ1-4 and V is TRBV14; D ambiguous. CDR3 length: 15 residues. Trimming shortened V by 4 bases and J by 0 bases, and 9 bases separated the two germline ends. From germline, CDR1 is SGHDN and CDR2 FVKESK. CDR3 in amino acids: CASSPATATNEKLFF. The CDR3 DNA sequence: TGTGCCAGCAGCCCCGCCACAGCAACTAATGAAAAACTGTTTTTT.

This rearrangement joins TRBV27 to TRBJ2-7, with D possibly TRBD2 on 8 matching bases. V lost 7 bases and J lost 2, with 36 bases in between. This CDR3 is built from 21 residues. Germline CDR1 reads MNHEY; CDR2 reads SMNVEV (reference sequence). The CDR3 sequence is CASTSDGTAALPPSGPYEQYF. DNA of the CDR3: TGTGCCAGCACTAGTGACGGGACAGCAGCCTTGCCGCCTAGCGGGCCCTACGAGCAGTACTTC.

The chain combines TRBV27 with TRBJ1-4; tentatively, D is TRBD1 (5 bases). The CDR3 is made up of 17 amino acids. The germline CDR1 and CDR2 sequences are MNHEY and SMNVEV (reference sequence). Deletions cut 6 bases from V and 8 bases from J, with 25 bases between. Written as DNA, the CDR3 is TGTGCCAGCAGCTCCACCCCAAGACAGACTGGGAGGGAAAAACTGTTTTTT. Residues: CASSSTPRQTGREKLFF. The complete variable domain, with remaining parts taken from reference TRBV27 and TRBJ1-4, reads EAQVTQNPRYLITVTGKKLTVTCSQNMNHEYMSWYRQDPGLGLRQIYYSMNVEVTDKGDVPEGYKVSRKEKRNFPLILESPSPNQTSLYFCASSSTPRQTGREKLFFGSGTQLSVL.

The rearrangement links TRBV5-4 to TRBJ2-7, with D possibly being TRBD2 (6 bases). V dropped 4 bases and J dropped 2 bases, with 13 bases sitting between them. CDR1 and CDR2 from the germline V gene are SGHNT and YYREEE (reference sequence). This CDR3 contains 14 residues. The CDR3 spells CASSPRAGPYEQYF. In DNA form, the CDR3 reads TGTGCCAGCAGCCCTAGAGCGGGCCCCTACGAGCAGTACTTC.

The chain recombines TRBV7-9 with TRBJ2-7; 7 bases map to TRBD2. Germline V gives CDR1 SEHNR, CDR2 FQNEAQ (reference sequence). This CDR3 has 15 amino acids. The junction had 9 bases not matched to a gene; V was cut back by 5 bases and J by 2 bases. Here the CDR3 reads CASSTAGGRAYEQYF. The CDR3 DNA is TGTGCCAGCAGCACCGCCGGGGGGAGGGCCTACGAGCAGTACTTC.

The chain combines TRBV5-1 with TRBJ1-1; the D gene is possibly TRBD1 (6 bases). This CDR3 has 14 amino acids. Germline-derived CDR1 and CDR2 are SGHRS and YFSETQ. V was clipped by 4 bases and J by 7 bases, with 17 bases between them. CDR3 nucleotides: TGCGCCAGCAGCATCCTCGGGACATTGAATGAAGCTTTCTTT. Amino acids: CASSILGTLNEAFF.

The chain combines TRBV27 with TRBJ1-1, with a tentative D call TRBD1 (6 bases). Germline CDR1 is MNHEY and CDR2 is SMNVEV (reference sequence). The CDR3 runs to 15 residues. V was clipped by 4 bases and J by 0 bases, with 12 bases between them. CDR3 in amino acids: CASSSLTGLNTEAFF. The CDR3 nucleotides read TGTGCCAGCAGTTCCTTGACAGGCTTGAACACTGAAGCTTTCTTT.

The rearrangement joins TRBV10-3 to TRBJ1-1; D is undetermined. Trimming took 5 bases from V and 7 from J, leaving 8 bases between them. Germline CDR1 ENHRY, CDR2 SYGVKD. CDR3 length: 11 residues. CDR3 residues: CAISPGGEAFF. The CDR3 nucleotides read TGTGCCATCAGTCCCGGCGGTGAAGCTTTCTTT.

The gene calls are TRBV9 and TRBJ2-2; no clear D. CDR1 and CDR2 (germline): SGDLS, YYNGEE. The CDR3 totals 14 residues. V was shortened by 6 bases and J by 4 bases, with 13 bases between the two germline ends. The DNA for the CDR3 is TGTGCCAGCACCGAGGATTCCCGCACCGGGGAGCTGTTTTTT. It encodes CASTEDSRTGELFF.

The CDR3 DNA sequence: TGCGCCAGCAGTCTTTCCGGGAGTAACGACGAGCAGTACTTC. It specifies CASSLSGSNDEQYF. The genes are TRBV23-1 and TRBJ2-7; the D gene is possibly TRBD2 (6 bases). TRBV23-1 is marked as an open reading frame, function uncertain. The V end was cut by 4 bases, the J end by 5 bases, with 15 bases between. The CDR3 totals 14 residues.